The 30 T cell receptor beta chains in this list originate from one sample, sequenced in a study of post-analysis software for immune sequencing data. Overall study results and limits: TRBV5-6, TRBV5-1 and TRBV20-1 belonged to a set of a few TRBV segments that were more frequent in patients than controls.

Unique molecular identifiers tagged the TCR beta cDNA libraries. Each CDR3 protein is one row after TCRdb ran MiXCR on the PCR reads. Here the sample spans about 560,000 distinct CDR3 sequences, 40% to 50% being singletons. For these TCRs, the target antigens are not known. Input material: blood. These receptors were obtained from a girl between 10 and 17 years old with multiple sclerosis.

The sample holds a few counts of this clonotype. The chain employs TRBV5-1 and TRBJ1-2; D is uncertain. V lost 4 bases and J lost 3, with 19 bases in between. Germline-derived CDR1 and CDR2 are SGHRS and YFSETQ. The CDR3 extends over 16 amino acids. The CDR3 DNA reads TGCGCCAGCAGCCCTCTGGGGAGCCTTGGAGACTATGGCTACACCTTC. It is translated as CASSPLGSLGDYGYTF. Full variable domain (outside the CDR3, taken from reference TRBV5-1 and TRBJ1-2): KAGVTQTPRYLIKTRGQQVTLSCSPISGHRSVSWYQQTPGQGLQFLFEYFSETQRNKGNFPGRFSGRQFSNSRSEMNVSTLELGDSALYLCASSPLGSLGDYGYTFGSGTRLTVV.

This clonotype was detected ten times or more. The chain combines TRBV5-1 with TRBJ2-7, with TRBD1 matching over 8 bases. The CDR3 covers 14 residues. The ends lost 4 bases at V and 2 bases at J; junction bases unmatched: 5. Germline CDR1 is SGHRS and CDR2 is YFSETQ. CDR3 bases: TGCGCCAGCAGCCACGGACAGGGTCCCTACGAGCAGTACTTC. It yields the protein CASSHGQGPYEQYF.

This chain uses TRBV7-9 with TRBJ2-5; 12 bases fit TRBD2. The CDR3 runs 15 residues. Germline trimming cut 5 bases from V and 11 bases from J; bases unmatched to any gene: 12. Germline V gives CDR1 SEHNR, CDR2 FQNEAQ (reference sequence). The CDR3 is CASSDTSGRSGEQYF. The DNA for the CDR3 is TGTGCCAGCAGCGATACTAGCGGGAGGTCAGGAGAGCAGTACTTC.

The V and J genes are TRBV5-6 and TRBJ2-1; D unresolved. CDR1 and CDR2 (germline): SGHDT, YYEEEE. This CDR3 is 15 amino acids long. V lost 4 bases and J lost 6, with 17 bases in between. The CDR3 DNA reads as TGTGCCAGCAGCATCGGACGGGCCCCTGGCAATGAGCAGTTCTTC. It translates to CASSIGRAPGNEQFF.

The V call is TRBV9, the J call TRBJ2-7, with 7 bases aligning to TRBD2. Trimming at V came to 0 bases and at J to 5 bases, leaving 5 bases not matched to a gene. CDR1 and CDR2 from the germline V gene are SGDLS and YYNGEE. The CDR3 sequence is 14 residues long. The CDR3 loop reads CASSVGPGRDEQYF. In DNA, the CDR3 is TGTGCCAGCAGCGTAGGACCAGGGAGGGACGAGCAGTACTTC.

The CDR3 sequence: CASSHLFLSRDRNTNYGYTF. CDR3 bases: TGCGCCAGCAGCCATCTATTCCTGAGCCGGGACAGGAACACTAACTATGGCTACACCTTC. The chain recombines TRBV4-1 with TRBJ1-2; TRBD1 aligns across 8 bases. Looked up from germline, CDR1 is MGHRA and CDR2 is YSYEKL. CDR3 length equals 20 residues. V lost 3 bases and J lost 0; bases outside the gene matches: 18.

The CDR3 bases are TGTGCCAGCACCTCAGCGGGAGGCGCCTACGAGCAGTACTTC. Residues: CASTSAGGAYEQYF. This chain joins TRBV12-3 or TRBV12-4 and TRBJ2-7, with 9 nucleotides matching TRBD2. CDR3 length equals 14 residues. V trimming: 7 bases; J trimming: 2 bases; junction bases outside the gene matches: 6.

This sequence joins TRBV5-1 and TRBJ2-7; 7 positions match TRBD1. Germline lookup yields CDR1 SGHRS and CDR2 YFSETQ. The CDR3 has 14 residues. The trim removed 4 bases at V and 3 bases at J, leaving 7 bases unmatched. The CDR3 DNA follows: TGCGCCAGCAGCCCCCGGACAGGCCTCTACGAGCAGTACTTC. As protein: CASSPRTGLYEQYF.

The CDR3 DNA reads as TGTGCCAGCAGCTCTAGAGTAGGGACCAACACTGAAGCTTTCTTT. As protein: CASSSRVGTNTEAFF. The chain links TRBV4-2 to TRBJ1-1, with D maybe TRBD1 (5 bases). Per germline, CDR1 LGHNA and CDR2 YNFKEQ. V was clipped by 5 bases and J by 2 bases, with 15 bases between them. The CDR3 is 15 amino acids.

V gene TRBV19 combines with J gene TRBJ2-3; possible D gene TRBD2, 5 bases. Trimming took off 10 bases at V and 4 bases at J, with 21 bases between the two ends. CDR3 length: 15 residues. Germline lookup yields CDR1 LNHDA and CDR2 SQIVND (reference sequence). CDR3 nucleotides: TGTGCCACCTCAGAGAGCGGAAGGGTCCCAGATACGCAGTATTTT. Translation: CATSESGRVPDTQYF.

The chain combines TRBV25-1 with TRBJ2-1; no reliable D call. The CDR3 is 13 amino acids. V was cut by 1 base and J by 7 bases, with 8 bases left in between. From germline, CDR1 is MGHDK and CDR2 SYGVNS. Here the CDR3 reads CASSEFVWNEQFF. In DNA form, the CDR3 reads TGTGCCAGCAGTGAATTCGTGTGGAATGAGCAGTTCTTC. The whole variable domain, filled in from reference TRBV25-1 and TRBJ2-1, reads EADIYQTPRYLVIGTGKKITLECSQTMGHDKMYWYQQDPGMELHLIHYSYGVNSTEKGDLSSESTVSRIRTEHFPLTLESARPSHTSQYLCASSEFVWNEQFFGPGTRLTVL.

To note about this clonotype: The junction shows a germline mismatch at one end, possibly a read error. The chain couples TRBV10-3 to TRBJ1-5; 12 bases are a match to TRBD1. Germline V CDR1 and CDR2: ENHRY, SYGVKD. The CDR3 totals 18 residues. This CDR3 is CAVSEARDRGLSNQPQHF. For the CDR3, the DNA is TGTGCCGTCAGTGAGGCCCGGGACAGGGGGCTTAGCAATCAGCCCCAGCATTTT.

This chain connects TRBV5-1 to TRBJ2-4, with 7 bases matching TRBD1. The DNA end is more similar to TRBJ2-7, so the J call may be wrong. Germline V lookup: CDR1 SGHRS, CDR2 YFSETQ. The CDR3 has 15 amino acids. Here the CDR3 DNA reads TGCGCCAGCAGCTTGCAATACAGGGGTGGCGACGAGCAGTACTTC. Translation: CASSLQYRGGDEQYF.

The chain joins TRBV5-6 to TRBJ1-2; unclear D gene. CDR1 and CDR2 (germline): SGHDT, YYEEEE. With 2 bases removed from V and 8 bases from J, the gap between germline ends came to 13 bases. CDR3 length: 13 amino acids. The CDR3 here is CASSFQPTGGYTF. CDR3 DNA sequence: TGTGCCAGCAGCTTTCAACCGACGGGGGGCTACACCTTC.

The sample holds a few counts of this clonotype. The chain links TRBV13 to TRBJ2-1; the match to TRBD2 covers 16 bases. There are 17 residues in the CDR3. V lost 5 bases, J lost 8 bases, and 9 bases stayed unmatched. Per the germline V gene, CDR1 is PRHDT and CDR2 is FYEKMQ (reference sequence). CDR3 sequence: CASSPGLAGGPSYEQFF. CDR3 coding DNA: TGTGCCAGCAGCCCGGGACTAGCGGGAGGGCCATCTTATGAGCAGTTCTTC.

The table lists this clonotype with a few counts. This chain links TRBV7-8 with TRBJ1-5; D call uncertain. With 1 base removed from V and 1 base from J, the gap between germline ends came to 11 bases. Germline assignment: CDR1 SGHVS and CDR2 FQNEAQ. The CDR3 runs to 16 residues. The CDR3 DNA sequence: TGTGCCAGCAGCTTAGGCACAGCTTTGAGCAATCAGCCCCAGCATTTT. Translation gives CASSLGTALSNQPQHF.

This sequence joins TRBV5-1 and TRBJ1-1; D is unresolved. The CDR3 is 14 residues long. In germline, CDR1 is SGHRS, CDR2 YFSETQ. V was trimmed by 4 bases and J by 1 base, leaving 11 bases between them. The CDR3 region has the DNA TGCGCCAGCAGCGTTTTGGCAGAGAACACTGAAGCTTTCTTT. Amino acids: CASSVLAENTEAFF.

The rearrangement links TRBV28 to TRBJ1-6; 9 nucleotides line up with TRBD1. The CDR3 contains 16 residues. J gave up 10 bases and V 6 bases, and 13 bases lay outside the gene matches. Germline loops: CDR1 MDHEN, CDR2 SYDVKM. The CDR3 DNA is TGTGCCAGCAGCTTCCGGACCGGGACAGGGAAATCACCCCTCCACTTT. Its protein is CASSFRTGTGKSPLHF.

V usage is TRBV11-2 and J usage is TRBJ1-2; TRBD1 matches at 9 bases. Germline CDR1 reads SGHAT; CDR2 reads FQNNGV. This CDR3 is built from 13 residues. V lost 3 bases to trimming and J lost 8 bases; unmatched junction nucleotides: 4. The CDR3 DNA follows: TGTGCCAGCAGCTTTACAGGGGGCAGAGGCTACACCTTC. This gives the protein CASSFTGGRGYTF.

The chain joins TRBV11-2 to TRBJ2-5; D tentatively fits TRBD1 or TRBD2 (5 bases each). Trimming shortened V by 2 bases and J by 1 base, and 11 bases separated the two germline ends. The CDR3 consists of 15 residues. Per germline, CDR1 SGHAT and CDR2 FQNNGV. CDR3 amino acids: CASSLPGGPQETQYF. CDR3 DNA sequence: TGTGCCAGCAGCTTACCTGGGGGTCCCCAAGAGACCCAGTACTTC.

J is TRBJ2-7 and V is TRBV4-1; 15 nucleotides agree with TRBD2. The CDR3 is made up of 19 amino acids. J gave up 1 base and V 1 base, and 8 bases lay outside the gene matches. Germline assignment: CDR1 MGHRA and CDR2 YSYEKL. DNA of the CDR3: TGCGCCAGCAGCCAAGTTCCGGGACTAGCGGGAGGTTTATCCTACGAGCAGTACTTC. This translates into CASSQVPGLAGGLSYEQYF.

For the CDR3, the DNA is TGTGCCAGCAGGAGTCGGACAGAGCAAGAGACCCAGTACTTC. It codes for CASRSRTEQETQYF. The gene calls are TRBV7-2 and TRBJ2-5; D perhaps matches TRBD1 (6 bases). CDR1 is SGHTA, CDR2 FQGNSA, per germline. The CDR3 spans 14 residues. Trimming stripped 6 bases from V and 2 bases from J, with 13 bases between.

The chain links TRBV28 to TRBJ1-5, with D perhaps TRBD1 (5 bases). CDR1 is MDHEN, CDR2 SYDVKM, per germline. Deletions cut 5 bases from V and 9 bases from J, with 14 bases between. The CDR3 runs to 13 residues. The CDR3 loop reads CASSEDGTRPQHF. The CDR3 DNA follows: TGTGCCAGCAGTGAGGACGGGACTCGGCCCCAGCATTTT. Together with reference TRBV28 and TRBJ1-5, the CDR3 gives the full variable domain: DVKVTQSSRYLVKRTGEKVFLECVQDMDHENMFWYRQDPGLGLRLIYFSYDVKMKEKGDIPEGYSVSREKKERFSLILESASTNQTSMYLCASSEDGTRPQHFGDGTRLSIL.

This clonotype was seen only a few times. This chain joins TRBV29-1 and TRBJ2-5; unclear D gene. V lost 2 bases and J lost 5, with 9 bases in between. The CDR3 is 12 amino acids. CDR1 and CDR2 (germline): SQVTM, ANQGSEA. In nucleotides, the CDR3 is TGCAGCGTTGAATTTCTCCGGGAGACCCAGTACTTC. Translation: CSVEFLRETQYF.

This clonotype has only one observation. V is TRBV7-3 and J is TRBJ2-3; unclear D gene. Per germline, CDR1 SGHTA and CDR2 FQGTGA. The V and J ends lost 4 bases and 2 bases respectively, with 22 bases between them. This CDR3 comprises 18 residues. CDR3 in amino acids: CASSSRGFARTNTDTQYF. The CDR3 nucleotides are TGTGCCAGCAGCTCCCGAGGATTCGCCAGAACTAACACAGATACGCAGTATTTT.

The chain couples TRBV5-1 to TRBJ1-1; D is undetermined. Trimming cost V 0 bases and J 4 bases, with 10 bases left between them. The CDR3 covers 14 residues. CDR1 is SGHRS, CDR2 YFSETQ, per germline. CDR3 loop: CASSLVGPSTEAFF. For the CDR3, the DNA is TGCGCCAGCAGCTTGGTAGGGCCGAGCACTGAAGCTTTCTTT.

This clonotype was seen more than once but under ten times. The V and J genes are TRBV12-3 or TRBV12-4 and TRBJ2-3; 9 bases line up with TRBD2. CDR3 length: 15 residues. Trimming cost V 3 bases and J 4 bases; bases outside gene matches: 5. The CDR3: CASSFAGGPPDTQYF. CDR3 nucleotides: TGTGCCAGCAGTTTCGCGGGAGGGCCTCCAGATACGCAGTATTTT.

The chain combines TRBV2 with TRBJ1-4; D is perhaps TRBD1 (5 bases). Germline loops: CDR1 SNHLY, CDR2 FYNNEI. The CDR3 loop spans 13 amino acids. Deletions cut 3 bases from V and 8 bases from J, with 10 bases between. The CDR3 is CASSESGREKLFF. The CDR3 coding sequence is TGTGCCAGCAGTGAGTCAGGGCGAGAAAAACTGTTTTTT.

A few counts support this clonotype. V usage is TRBV7-2 and J usage is TRBJ2-7; 8 positions agree with TRBD2. After removal of 4 bases from V and 3 bases from J, the junction contained 5 bases not matched to a gene. Germline-derived CDR1 and CDR2 are SGHTA and FQGNSA. The CDR3 consists of 14 residues. CDR3 sequence: CASSSRSGDYEQYF. CDR3 bases: TGTGCCAGCAGCTCCCGTAGCGGGGACTACGAGCAGTACTTC.

This clonotype was picked up a small number of times. The rearrangement links TRBV9 to TRBJ1-1; D remains unclear. The CDR3 has 14 amino acids. Germline CDR1 SGDLS, CDR2 YYNGEE. Trimming removed 1 base from V and 5 bases from J, with 12 bases in between. CDR3 residues: CASSVQTANTEAFF. CDR3 DNA: TGTGCCAGCAGCGTACAGACGGCGAATACTGAAGCTTTCTTT. The complete variable domain, with remaining parts taken from reference TRBV9 and TRBJ1-1, reads DSGVTQTPKHLITATGQRVTLRCSPRSGDLSVYWYQQSLDQGLQFLIQYYNGEERAKGNILERFSAQQFPDLHSELNLSSLELGDSALYFCASSVQTANTEAFFGQGTRLTVV.